This note documents a single T cell receptor beta chain sequence. Its antigen remains unidentified. A much larger clone lies a single base off, so this may be a read error. Noted time point: persistent/refractory GD, antithyroid drugs over 5 years with positive TRAb. The TCR library was made from RNA extracted from PBMCs. These data come from a study of regulatory T cells in long-lasting Graves disease. Investigators prepared the TCR beta libraries by applying iRepertoire HTBI primers and Arm-PCR of CDR3 regions. TCRdb reprocessed the multiplex PCR reads via MiXCR and lists one record per CDR3 protein. The profile shows hundreds of thousands of distinct CDR3 sequences, roughly 20% of them singletons. Overall study findings and caveats: Lower TCR diversity characterized persistent Graves' patients relative to newly diagnosed patients.

The CDR3 sequence is 16 residues long. Germline lookup yields CDR1 SNHLY and CDR2 FYNNEI. V was shortened by 4 bases and J by 2 bases, with 15 bases between the two germline ends. The receptor comes from a female donor with Graves disease. This chain connects TRBV2 to TRBJ2-4; D not certain. Material: peripheral blood mononuclear cells (PBMCs), obtained when the disease was refractory, from a patient treated with antithyroid drugs. The CDR3 sequence: CASSVTRLGPKNIQYF. CDR3 DNA sequence: TGTGCCAGCAGTGTAACCCGGTTGGGTCCCAAAAACATTCAGTACTTC. Full variable domain (rest looked up from reference TRBV2 and TRBJ2-4): EPEVTQTPSHQVTQMGQEVILRCVPISNHLYFYWYRQILGQKVEFLVSFYNNEISEKSEIFDDQFSVERPDGSNFTLKIRSTKLEDSAMYFCASSVTRLGPKNIQYFGAGTRLSVL.